A selection of T cell receptor beta chains follows, all from one sample in a study of cytomegalovirus exposure and HLA in healthy donors. The protocol was immunoSEQ multiplex PCR, while the TCRdb copy is restricted to in-frame clones and leaves out a portion. Here the sample spans roughly 140,000 clones, roughly 79% being singletons. Sequencing was carried out using PBMCs. The receptors come from a male donor in good health and CMV-seronegative. Each CDR3 is given with its conserved first and last residue. The order of the fields is clone size, J gene, V gene, D gene, CDR3 protein, CDR3 DNA. D genes are given only for firm matches. Clone size is not always given. Where it is, it says once, few, many or a class for expanded clones.

clone_size: few; j_call: TRBJ1-1; v_call: TRBV2; d_call: TRBD1; cdr3_aa: CASRGTGVNTEAFF; cdr3_nt: TGTGCCAGCAGAGGGACAGGGGTGAACACTGAAGCTTTCTTT
clone_size: NA; j_call: TRBJ2-3; v_call: TRBV2; d_call: TRBD2; cdr3_aa: CASRSGTSGTDTQYF; cdr3_nt: TGTGCCAGCAGATCCGGGACTAGCGGCACAGATACGCAGTATTTT
clone_size: NA; j_call: TRBJ2-2; v_call: TRBV9; d_call: NA; cdr3_aa: CASSVAEGNTGELFF; cdr3_nt: TGTGCCAGCAGCGTAGCGGAGGGAAACACCGGGGAGCTGTTTTTT
clone_size: once; j_call: TRBJ2-5; v_call: TRBV6-1; d_call: NA; cdr3_aa: CASSEVVGAFQETQYF; cdr3_nt: TGTGCCAGCAGTGAAGTGGTAGGGGCGTTTCAAGAGACCCAGTACTTC
clone_size: NA; j_call: TRBJ2-5; v_call: TRBV4-3; d_call: TRBD2; cdr3_aa: CASSQESGSRKETQYF; cdr3_nt: TGCGCCAGCAGCCAAGAGAGCGGGAGTAGGAAGGAGACCCAGTACTTC
clone_size: NA; j_call: TRBJ1-2; v_call: TRBV2; d_call: TRBD1; cdr3_aa: CASAPGQGVGGYTF; cdr3_nt: TGTGCCAGCGCCCCCGGCCAGGGGGTAGGTGGCTACACCTTC
clone_size: NA; j_call: TRBJ2-1; v_call: TRBV29-1; d_call: TRBD2; cdr3_aa: CSAGGLADNEQFF; cdr3_nt: TGCAGCGCGGGGGGACTAGCGGACAATGAGCAGTTCTTC
clone_size: NA; j_call: TRBJ2-7; v_call: TRBV6-6; d_call: TRBD1; cdr3_aa: CASRTGTGPYEQYF; cdr3_nt: TGTGCCAGCAGAACCGGGACAGGCCCCTACGAGCAGTACTTC
clone_size: NA; j_call: TRBJ1-5; v_call: TRBV15; d_call: NA; cdr3_aa: CATSGGDKGSRQPQHF; cdr3_nt: TGTGCCACCAGCGGGGGGGACAAAGGTTCCCGTCAGCCCCAGCATTTT
clone_size: NA; j_call: TRBJ2-7; v_call: TRBV27; d_call: TRBD1; cdr3_aa: CASSSRDSNYEQYF; cdr3_nt: TGTGCCAGCAGTTCCCGGGACAGTAACTACGAGCAGTACTTC
clone_size: once; j_call: TRBJ2-2; v_call: TRBV2; d_call: TRBD1; cdr3_aa: CASSDRTGVTGELFF; cdr3_nt: TGTGCCAGCAGTGATAGGACAGGGGTAACCGGGGAGCTGTTTTTT
clone_size: NA; j_call: TRBJ2-3; v_call: TRBV15; d_call: TRBD1; cdr3_aa: CATSRDWQGADTQYF; cdr3_nt: TGTGCCACCAGCAGAGATTGGCAGGGGGCAGATACGCAGTATTTT
clone_size: few; j_call: TRBJ2-5; v_call: TRBV12-5; d_call: NA; cdr3_aa: CASAQSGSQETQYF; cdr3_nt: TGTGCTAGTGCCCAGTCGGGATCCCAGGAGACCCAGTACTTC
clone_size: NA; j_call: TRBJ1-1; v_call: TRBV4-1; d_call: NA; cdr3_aa: CASSDLSGRTEAFF; cdr3_nt: TGCGCCAGCAGCGACCTGTCAGGCCGGACTGAAGCTTTCTTT
clone_size: NA; j_call: TRBJ2-3; v_call: TRBV7-2; d_call: TRBD2; cdr3_aa: CASSLTSGAGDTQYF; cdr3_nt: TGTGCCAGCAGCTTAACTAGCGGTGCCGGAGATACGCAGTATTTT
clone_size: NA; j_call: TRBJ2-5; v_call: TRBV11-2; d_call: NA; cdr3_aa: CASSLRGSGETQYF; cdr3_nt: TGTGCCAGCAGCTTACGAGGGAGTGGGGAGACCCAGTACTTC
clone_size: NA; j_call: TRBJ1-5; v_call: TRBV21-1; d_call: NA; cdr3_aa: CASSSLRQDNMNSNQPQHF; cdr3_nt: TGTGCCAGCAGCTCCCTGAGACAGGATAATATGAATAGCAATCAGCCCCAGCATTTT
clone_size: NA; j_call: TRBJ2-1; v_call: TRBV18; d_call: TRBD1; cdr3_aa: CASSRDRGSVSYNEQFF; cdr3_nt: TGTGCCAGCTCACGGGACAGGGGCTCGGTATCCTACAATGAGCAGTTCTTC
clone_size: NA; j_call: TRBJ2-6; v_call: TRBV6-4; d_call: TRBD1; cdr3_aa: CASSDEEQGVSGANVLTF; cdr3_nt: TGTGCCAGCAGTGATGAAGAACAGGGGGTCTCTGGGGCCAACGTTCTGACTTTC
clone_size: NA; j_call: TRBJ1-2; v_call: TRBV5-6; d_call: TRBD1; cdr3_aa: CASSLRAGGFYGYTF; cdr3_nt: TGTGCCAGCAGCTTGAGGGCAGGGGGGTTCTATGGCTACACCTTC
clone_size: NA; j_call: TRBJ2-5; v_call: TRBV7-2; d_call: NA; cdr3_aa: CASSLQGEVWQETQYF; cdr3_nt: TGTGCCAGCAGCTTACAGGGTGAGGTTTGGCAAGAGACCCAGTACTTC
clone_size: NA; j_call: TRBJ2-1; v_call: TRBV9; d_call: NA; cdr3_aa: CASSPSGLFNEQFF; cdr3_nt: TGTGCCAGCAGCCCCTCGGGACTTTTCAATGAGCAGTTCTTC
clone_size: NA; j_call: TRBJ2-3; v_call: TRBV18; d_call: TRBD1; cdr3_aa: CASSMGDRGRKDTQYF; cdr3_nt: TGTGCCAGCTCGATGGGGGACAGGGGGCGTAAAGATACGCAGTATTTT
clone_size: NA; j_call: TRBJ1-2; v_call: TRBV7-9; d_call: NA; cdr3_aa: CSSSLLGRPDPLEDYGYTF; cdr3_nt: TGTTCCAGCAGCTTATTGGGAAGGCCAGACCCCCTGGAGGACTATGGCTACACCTTC
clone_size: NA; j_call: TRBJ2-1; v_call: TRBV6-4; d_call: TRBD2; cdr3_aa: CASSDQSSGSSNEQFF; cdr3_nt: TGTGCCAGCAGTGACCAATCTAGCGGGAGCAGTAATGAGCAGTTCTTC
clone_size: NA; j_call: TRBJ2-1; v_call: TRBV10-3; d_call: NA; cdr3_aa: CAISDGAGEQFF; cdr3_nt: TGTGCCATCAGTGATGGGGCGGGAGAGCAGTTCTTC
clone_size: NA; j_call: TRBJ2-3; v_call: TRBV7-9; d_call: NA; cdr3_aa: CSSSLVAPSTDTQYF; cdr3_nt: TGTTCCAGCAGCTTAGTGGCCCCTAGCACAGATACGCAGTATTTT
clone_size: NA; j_call: TRBJ1-1; v_call: TRBV5-1; d_call: NA; cdr3_aa: CASSFTGIGVNTEAFF; cdr3_nt: TGCGCCAGCAGCTTTACAGGGATCGGGGTGAACACTGAAGCTTTCTTT
clone_size: NA; j_call: TRBJ1-1; v_call: TRBV7-2; d_call: NA; cdr3_aa: CASSLVGGNTEAFF; cdr3_nt: TGTGCCAGCAGCTTAGTCGGGGGGAACACTGAAGCTTTCTTT
clone_size: NA; j_call: TRBJ1-6; v_call: TRBV7-2; d_call: NA; cdr3_aa: CASSAATRLRGSPLHF; cdr3_nt: TGTGCCAGCAGCGCCGCGACGAGGTTACGAGGATCACCCCTCCACTTT
clone_size: NA; j_call: TRBJ2-1; v_call: TRBV7-2; d_call: TRBD2; cdr3_aa: CASSLARGSGRARNEQFF; cdr3_nt: TGTGCCAGCAGCTTAGCCCGTGGTAGCGGGAGGGCAAGGAATGAGCAGTTCTTC
clone_size: NA; j_call: TRBJ1-1; v_call: TRBV30; d_call: NA; cdr3_aa: CAWKDNTEAFF; cdr3_nt: TGTGCCTGGAAGGACAATACTGAAGCTTTCTTT
clone_size: NA; j_call: TRBJ2-5; v_call: TRBV27; d_call: TRBD2; cdr3_aa: CASRAGGPLKTQYF; cdr3_nt: TGTGCCAGCAGGGCGGGAGGGCCTTTGAAGACCCAGTACTTC
clone_size: once; j_call: TRBJ2-7; v_call: TRBV11-2; d_call: TRBD1; cdr3_aa: CASSFGTGYEQYF; cdr3_nt: TGTGCCAGCAGCTTTGGGACAGGGTACGAGCAGTACTTC
clone_size: NA; j_call: TRBJ2-1; v_call: TRBV4-2; d_call: TRBD2; cdr3_aa: CASSQTSSGRAYNEQFF; cdr3_nt: TGTGCCAGCAGCCAGACGTCTAGCGGGAGGGCCTACAATGAGCAGTTCTTC
clone_size: NA; j_call: TRBJ1-2; v_call: TRBV5-1; d_call: TRBD1; cdr3_aa: CASSLGQGRAYGYTF; cdr3_nt: TGCGCCAGCAGCTTAGGACAGGGCCGAGCCTATGGCTACACCTTC
clone_size: NA; j_call: TRBJ2-7; v_call: TRBV7-3; d_call: TRBD1; cdr3_aa: CASSVTGGEQYF; cdr3_nt: TGTGCCAGCAGCGTTACAGGGGGCGAGCAGTACTTC